One sample yielded the 24 T cell receptor beta chains listed below, sequenced in a study of blood T cell repertoires in COVID-19. Data came from immunoSEQ multiplex PCR; TCRdb stores just in-frame clones and leaves some out. This sample has under 300,000 clones, with approximately 89% found just once. The sequenced material came from PBMCs or T cells enriched from blood (not recorded which). These TCRs come from a woman aged 55-75 years who had recovered from COVID-19.

The V and J genes are TRBV14 and TRBJ1-2; D gene ambiguous. Germline CDR1 and CDR2: SGHDN and FVKESK. The CDR3 is made up of 12 amino acids. V gave up 1 base and J gave up 4 bases, with 4 bases separating them. CDR3 sequence: CASSQARYGYTF. The CDR3 nucleotides read TGTGCCAGCAGCCAAGCGCGCTATGGCTACACCTTC.

This clone has more than one count but fewer than ten. This chain connects TRBV7-3 to TRBJ2-1; 12 positions agree with TRBD2. This CDR3 comprises 17 residues. V shed 7 bases, J shed 10 bases, and the junction held 17 bases outside the gene matches. Germline loops: CDR1 SGHTA, CDR2 FQGTGA. CDR3 nucleotide sequence: TGTGCCAGCACCGAACGGGCGGGACTAGCGGGCCTTTCGGAGCAGTTCTTC. Its translation is CASTERAGLAGLSEQFF.

This clone was seen a handful of times. The rearrangement uses TRBV3-1 (or the pseudogene TRBV3-2) and TRBJ1-6; D is unresolved. Trimming shortened V by 0 bases and J by 7 bases, and 13 bases separated the two germline ends. CDR3 length equals 16 residues. Germline V CDR1 and CDR2: LGHDT, YNNKEL (reference sequence). The DNA for the CDR3 is TGTGCCAGCAGCCAAGATTGGAGGTCAGAGAATTCACCCCTCCACTTT. Its translation: CASSQDWRSENSPLHF.

The rearrangement uses TRBV19 and TRBJ2-1, with D maybe TRBD1 (6 bases). Germline V gene sequence: CDR1 LNHDA, CDR2 SQIVND (reference sequence). V was shortened by 1 base and J by 3 bases, with 10 bases between the two germline ends. CDR3 length: 15 amino acids. The chain's CDR3 is CASSIVRGSYNEQFF. CDR3 nucleotide sequence: TGTGCCAGTAGTATAGTCAGGGGAAGCTACAATGAGCAGTTCTTC. The entire variable domain, with the rest obtained from reference TRBV19 and TRBJ2-1, is as follows: DGGITQSPKYLFRKEGQNVTLSCEQNLNHDAMYWYRQDPGQGLRLIYYSQIVNDFQKGDIAEGYSVSREKKESFPLTVTSAQKNPTAFYLCASSIVRGSYNEQFFGPGTRLTVL.

The rearrangement uses TRBV7-9 and TRBJ1-3, with 7 bases matching TRBD1. Germline V gene lookup returns CDR1 SEHNR and CDR2 FQNEAQ (reference sequence). Unmatched junction bases numbered 7, after V lost 11 bases and J lost 0 bases. The CDR3 is made up of 14 amino acids. DNA for the CDR3: TGTGCCCTCCGGGACAGCGGCTCTGGAAACACCATATATTTT. It specifies CALRDSGSGNTIYF.

This sequence joins TRBV27 and TRBJ1-5; 9 bases line up with TRBD1. Germline V lookup: CDR1 MNHEY, CDR2 SMNVEV (reference sequence). The CDR3 is 15 residues long. With V trimmed by 5 bases and J by 6 bases, 8 bases remained unmatched. The CDR3 spells CASSRDREKGQPQHF. The CDR3 nucleotides are TGTGCCAGCAGTCGGGACAGGGAGAAAGGTCAGCCCCAGCATTTT.

The chain has TRBV5-4 and TRBJ2-3, with 12 nucleotides matching TRBD2. Germline CDR1 SGHNT, CDR2 YYREEE (reference sequence). This CDR3 spans 16 amino acids. The junction had 4 bases not matched to a gene; V was cut back by 3 bases and J by 2 bases. The CDR3 is CASSSGLAGITDTQYF. The CDR3 nucleotides read TGTGCCAGCAGCTCAGGACTAGCGGGGATCACAGATACGCAGTATTTT.

The chain couples TRBV12-3 or TRBV12-4 to TRBJ1-5; D gene ambiguous. V lost 5 bases and J 4 bases, leaving 6 bases between the germline ends. This CDR3 has 12 residues. CDR3 bases: TGTGCCAGCAGTCGGGTGAATCAGCCCCAGCATTTT. Amino acid sequence: CASSRVNQPQHF.

The genes are TRBV2 and TRBJ1-2, with 9 bases that match TRBD1. Germline V gene data show CDR1 as SNHLY and CDR2 as FYNNEI. The CDR3 contains 14 residues. V lost 8 bases to trimming and J lost 8 bases; unmatched junction nucleotides: 12. The chain's CDR3 is CASSSRDRVGGYTF. CDR3 sequence (DNA): TGTGCCAGCTCCAGTCGGGACAGGGTGGGAGGCTACACCTTC.

This clone was seen ten or more times. CDR3: CASSELAGSYNEQFF. CDR3 nucleotides: TGTGCCAGCAGTGAACTAGCGGGCTCCTACAATGAGCAGTTCTTC. The chain employs TRBV6-1 and TRBJ2-1; 8 bases match TRBD2. Trimming took 2 bases from V and 0 from J; bases not matched to a gene: 0. CDR1 MNHNS and CDR2 SASEGT come from the germline V gene. The CDR3 contains 15 residues.

The chain employs TRBV29-1 and TRBJ1-4; 11 nucleotides match TRBD1. The CDR3 has 14 amino acids. Germline V gene lookup returns CDR1 SQVTM and CDR2 ANQGSEA. The trim removed 6 bases at V and 7 bases at J, leaving 7 bases unmatched. The DNA of the CDR3 is TGCAGCGTCAGTCCGGGACAGGGGGTTGAAAAACTGTTTTTT. The encoded protein is CSVSPGQGVEKLFF.

The gene calls are TRBV11-3 and TRBJ2-1; D is perhaps TRBD2 (6 bases). The germline CDR1 and CDR2 sequences are SGHNT and YENEEA. With 1 base removed from V and 8 bases from J, the gap between germline ends came to 15 bases. The CDR3 sequence is 15 residues long. CDR3 sequence: CASSLARGRDYEQFF. The CDR3 DNA is TGTGCCAGCAGCTTAGCCCGGGGCCGGGACTATGAGCAGTTCTTC.

The V gene is TRBV4-1, the J gene TRBJ1-3, with D possibly being TRBD1 (6 bases). Trimming removed 2 bases at V and 7 bases at J, with 12 bases between. Germline V gene data show CDR1 as MGHRA and CDR2 as YSYEKL. There are 14 residues in the CDR3. DNA for the CDR3: TGCGCCAGCAGCCAACAACAGGGTTGGAACACCATATATTTT. It encodes CASSQQQGWNTIYF.

This sequence joins TRBV6-5 and TRBJ1-2; unclear D gene. Trimming took off 6 bases at V and 4 bases at J, with 6 bases between the two ends. Germline V CDR1 and CDR2: MNHEY, SVGAGI. The CDR3 loop spans 11 amino acids. The CDR3 DNA sequence: TGTGCCAGCAGCCCCTCCTATGGCTACACCTTC. Protein: CASSPSYGYTF.

The rearrangement uses TRBV5-4 and TRBJ1-3; the D is unclear. CDR3 size: 16 residues. Trimming cost V 0 bases and J 0 bases, with 10 bases left between them. Germline V gene sequence: CDR1 SGHNT, CDR2 YYREEE (reference sequence). The CDR3 DNA reads as TGTGCCAGCAGCTTGGATACTGAGAGCTCTGGAAACACCATATATTTT. Translating it yields CASSLDTESSGNTIYF.

The rearrangement uses TRBV6-2 or TRBV6-3 and TRBJ1-5; D is unresolved. V was clipped by 5 bases and J by 2 bases, with 13 bases between them. From germline, CDR1 is MNHEY and CDR2 SVGEGT. This CDR3 comprises 15 residues. This CDR3 reads CASSTLRRGNQPQHF. In DNA form, the CDR3 reads TGTGCCAGCAGTACCCTCCGACGGGGCAATCAGCCCCAGCATTTT.

This clone was counted between two and nine times. The genes are TRBV7-3 and TRBJ2-1; TRBD2 aligns across 8 bases. Germline CDR1 SGHTA, CDR2 FQGTGA. This CDR3 is built from 14 residues. V was clipped by 1 base and J by 8 bases; unmatched bases: 4. The CDR3 coding sequence is TGTGCCAGCAGCTTAAACGGGGGGGCTTATGAGCAGTTCTTC. Its protein product is CASSLNGGAYEQFF.

The V and J genes are TRBV6-1 and TRBJ2-7; TRBD1 matches 10 bases. Trimming cost V 2 bases and J 7 bases; bases outside gene matches: 8. The CDR3 totals 15 residues. From germline, CDR1 is MNHNS and CDR2 SASEGT. Here the CDR3 reads CASSERQGARWEQYF. DNA of the CDR3: TGTGCCAGCAGTGAACGACAGGGGGCAAGGTGGGAGCAGTACTTC.

The rearrangement links TRBV30 to TRBJ1-2; a weak D match, TRBD1 (6 bases). The germline V gene encodes CDR1 GTSNPN and CDR2 SVGIG (reference sequence). V was shortened by 1 base and J by 13 bases, with 13 bases between the two germline ends. The CDR3 is 11 amino acids. The CDR3, as DNA: TGTGCCTGGAGTGCACGGGGGGGGCTCACCTTC. The encoded protein is CAWSARGGLTF.

V gene TRBV28 combines with J gene TRBJ1-1; D not resolved. V lost 4 bases to trimming and J lost 4 bases, with 13 bases between them. The germline V gene has CDR1 MDHEN and CDR2 SYDVKM. CDR3 length: 14 residues. The CDR3 sequence: CASSSIPSGTEAFF. CDR3 bases: TGTGCCAGCAGTTCCATTCCCTCAGGCACTGAAGCTTTCTTT.

This chain joins TRBV18 and TRBJ2-5; tentative D call: TRBD2 (6 bases). V was clipped by 3 bases and J by 2 bases, with 13 bases between them. Germline assignment: CDR1 KGHSH and CDR2 LQKENI. This CDR3 spans 15 amino acids. The CDR3, as DNA: TGTGCCAGCTCACCCCCCGCGGGGCCTCAAGAGACCCAGTACTTC. It codes for CASSPPAGPQETQYF. The full variable domain, its missing parts supplied by reference TRBV18 and TRBJ2-5, is NAGVMQNPRHLVRRRGQEARLRCSPMKGHSHVYWYRQLPEEGLKFMVYLQKENIIDESGMPKERFSAEFPKEGPSILRIQQVVRGDSAAYFCASSPPAGPQETQYFGPGTRLLVL.

The chain carries TRBV5-5 and TRBJ1-5; weak D call: TRBD1 (6 bases). The germline gives CDR1 SGHKS, CDR2 YYEKEE (reference sequence). This CDR3 is 16 amino acids long. V dropped 2 bases and J dropped 2 bases, with 14 bases sitting between them. The CDR3 DNA sequence: TGTGCCAGCAGCTTAGTTGGGGGCGCGGGCAATCAGCCCCAGCATTTT. Translating it yields CASSLVGGAGNQPQHF.

Of note for this clone: The junction shows a germline mismatch at one end, possibly a read error. The chain uses TRBV28 and TRBJ2-2; 8 bases are a match to TRBD1. Germline assignment: CDR1 MDHEN and CDR2 SYDVKM. This CDR3 comprises 13 residues. DNA for the CDR3: TGCCGATTGGACAGGGTAAACACCGGGGAGCTGTTTTTT. Translating it yields CRLDRVNTGELFF.

The rearrangement uses TRBV5-8 and TRBJ1-4, with unresolved D. The CDR3 has 15 residues. CDR1 is SGHTS, CDR2 YDEGEE, per germline. Trimming took off 4 bases at V and 2 bases at J, with 12 bases between the two ends. In DNA, the CDR3 is TGTGCCAGCAGCCCCGGCTATAGCACTAATGAAAAACTGTTTTTT. Translation gives CASSPGYSTNEKLFF. The entire variable domain, with the rest obtained from reference TRBV5-8 and TRBJ1-4, is as follows: EAGVTQSPTHLIKTRGQQATLRCSPISGHTSVYWYQQALGLGLQFLLWYDEGEERNRGNFPPRFSGRQFPNYSSELNVNALELEDSALYLCASSPGYSTNEKLFFGSGTQLSVL.